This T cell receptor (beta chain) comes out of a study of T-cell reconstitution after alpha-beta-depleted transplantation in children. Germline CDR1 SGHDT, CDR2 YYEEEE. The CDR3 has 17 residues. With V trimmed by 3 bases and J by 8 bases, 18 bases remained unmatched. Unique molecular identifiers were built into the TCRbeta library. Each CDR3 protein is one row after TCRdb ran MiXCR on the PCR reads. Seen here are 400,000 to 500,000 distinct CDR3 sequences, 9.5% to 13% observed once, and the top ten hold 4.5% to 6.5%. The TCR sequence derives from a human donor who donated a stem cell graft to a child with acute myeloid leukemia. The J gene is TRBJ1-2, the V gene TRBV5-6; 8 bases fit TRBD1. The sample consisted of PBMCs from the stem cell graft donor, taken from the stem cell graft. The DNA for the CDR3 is TGTGCCAGCAGCTACAACCCCCAAATGCAGGGGGCGAAGGGCTACACCTTC. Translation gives CASSYNPQMQGAKGYTF.